This TCR beta chain comes out of a study of T cell repertoires in cytomegalovirus infection. Study-level information: CMV epitopes that were recently identified and HLA-C-restricted were used alongside well-studied HLA-B-restricted ones. Public TCR beta signatures provided an indication of both CMV infection and a matching HLA type. Study findings and constraints: Accumulated public TCR beta family frequency recognized individuals carrying CMV together with the relevant HLA. There were HLA-C-restricted CMV-specific TCR beta clonotypes dominating the ex vivo response.

TCRdb independently ran MiXCR on the reads; one entry per CDR3 protein. The profile shows fewer than 850,000 distinct CDR3 sequences, 25% to 35% of them singletons. As for this clonotype: Its antigen remains unknown.

CDR1 and CDR2 (germline): MGHDK, SYGVNS. Trimming pared 3 bases from V and 1 base from J, leaving 10 bases between. The CDR3 consists of 16 residues. This clonotype was sampled from a human donor in good health (CMV status not recorded). Some clones in this sample may be carry-over from other donors' samples. Here the sequenced sample was cultured CD8+ T cells from PBMCs, taken from culture after CMV antigen stimulation. V is TRBV25-1 and J is TRBJ1-6; tentative D call: TRBD1 (6 bases). Here the CDR3 DNA reads TGTGCCAGCAGTGAGAGGGGGGGATCCTATAATTCACCCCTCCACTTT. This codes for CASSERGGSYNSPLHF.